This T cell receptor (beta chain) was sequenced for a study of PD-1 blockade in classical Hodgkin lymphoma. Germline V gene lookup returns CDR1 LNHDA and CDR2 SQIVND (reference sequence). Trimming removed 3 bases from V and 6 bases from J, with 12 bases in between. The CDR3 consists of 14 residues. Only in-frame clones appear in the TCRdb table, and some are missing; sequencing was by immunoSEQ multiplex PCR. The sample lists more than 12,000 clones, 75% to 90% occurring once. The time point here: cycle 4 day 1 (C4D1), after five to seven weeks of nivolumab. Each and every patient relapsed after autologous stem cell transplantation, and patients got differing brentuximab vedotin exposure. Magnetic negative selection of thawed PBMCs yielded the CD8+ T cells.

Sequences were derived from CD8+ T cells from blood, sampled before the fourth cycle of nivolumab. The sequence was obtained from a human donor with classical Hodgkin lymphoma. The chain is built from TRBV19 and TRBJ2-1, with a possible D match to TRBD2 (6 bases). CDR3 DNA sequence: TGTGCCAGTAGTATCAGGGATAGCGGCAATGAGCAGTTCTTC. Amino acids: CASSIRDSGNEQFF.